This TCR beta chain was captured by sequencing in a study of OX40 agonist ivuxolimab in advanced cancers. The wider study: Ivuxolimab was administered intravenously to patients at 0.01 to 10 mg/kg every 2 weeks. Each dose-escalation patient presented with hepatocellular carcinoma, melanoma, renal cell or head and neck cancer. Three patients, one with hepatocellular carcinoma and two with cutaneous melanoma, achieved partial responses.

The germline V gene has CDR1 KGHSH and CDR2 LQKENI. The CDR3 contains 13 residues. V lost 6 bases, J lost 5 bases, and 13 bases lay in between. This table comes from immunoSEQ multiplex PCR, and its TCRdb copy is limited to in-frame clones, with some not included. The table lists tens of thousands of clones, around 82% of them singletons, with roughly 8% in the top ten. The specimen comprised CD4+ or CD8+ T cells sorted from blood, sampled in a trial of the OX40 agonist ivuxolimab. This clonotype originated in an adult with an advanced solid tumor such as melanoma, head and neck, liver or kidney cancer. The chain has TRBV18 and TRBJ1-1, with D maybe TRBD1 (6 bases). The CDR3: CASSPGGQTEAFF. The CDR3 coding sequence is TGTGCCAGCTCCCCCGGGGGGCAAACTGAAGCTTTCTTT.